The present entry profiles one T cell receptor beta chain with its context. This record belongs to a study of shared clonotypes between healthy human individuals. The method was immunoSEQ multiplex PCR; TCRdb's version includes in-frame clones alone and lacks a portion of them. The sample yields some 650,000 clones, less than 98% seen once. Deletions cut 2 bases from V and 4 bases from J, with 14 bases between. The CDR3 loop spans 16 amino acids. Germline V gene lookup returns CDR1 MNHEY and CDR2 SVGAGI. Input material: naive CD4+ T cells sorted from blood. The subset is: CD45RA+ positively selected. The genes are TRBV6-5 and TRBJ2-2, with D possibly matching TRBD2 (6 bases). The clonotype was recovered from a woman aged 25 to 39 in good health. CDR3 coding DNA: TGTGCCAGCAGTTACGAGGTCCCCGGGGGCACCGGGGAGCTGTTTTTT. Protein product: CASSYEVPGGTGELFF.